The next 22 T cell receptor beta chains were all read from a single sample in a study of cytomegalovirus exposure and HLA in healthy donors. With 60 Vbeta and 13 Jbeta primers, the PCR was carried out. Repertoires were generated with immunoSEQ multiplex PCR, while TCRdb's copy carries only in-frame clones and drops some. The table records 150,000 to 170,000 clones, about 85% of them present only once. Sequencing was performed on PBMCs. All receptors derive from a man aged 30-40 years in good health and CMV-seropositive.

The V gene is TRBV19, the J gene TRBJ2-2; 7 nucleotides agree with TRBD1. CDR1 is LNHDA, CDR2 SQIVND, per germline (reference sequence). The CDR3 contains 14 residues. V lost 3 bases and J lost 3; bases outside the gene matches: 1. CDR3 sequence (DNA): TGTGCCAGTAGTATGCAGGGGGACACCGGGGAGCTGTTTTTT. Its protein product is CASSMQGDTGELFF.

In this sample, this clone turned up a few times. The chain couples TRBV30 to TRBJ1-1, with D possibly being TRBD1 (5 bases). The germline CDR1 and CDR2 sequences are GTSNPN and SVGIG (reference sequence). V was shortened by 2 bases and J by 0 bases, with 7 bases between the two germline ends. The CDR3 runs 13 residues. The CDR3 DNA is TGTGCCTGGAGTCGACAGCTGAACACTGAAGCTTTCTTT. Residues: CAWSRQLNTEAFF.

V is TRBV18 and J is TRBJ1-1; D is possibly TRBD1 (5 bases). Trimming took 6 bases from V and 1 from J, leaving 9 bases between them. The CDR3 runs to 13 residues. The V gene's germline CDR1 is KGHSH and CDR2 LQKENI. The CDR3 DNA is TGTGCCAGCTCGGGCGGGGCGAACACTGAAGCTTTCTTT. It encodes CASSGGANTEAFF.

A remark on this clone: The germline gene is not matched at one end of the junction; a read error may be the cause. V usage is TRBV7-7 and J usage is TRBJ2-3, with 9 bases that match TRBD2. Germline CDR1 and CDR2: SSHAT and FNYEAQ (reference sequence). This CDR3 spans 22 amino acids. The CDR3 DNA follows: TGTGCTAGCAGCTTAGCGCCGAGGGGCGGGAGGGGCAACATGGGAGATACAGATACGCAGTATTTT. It translates to CASSLAPRGGRGNMGDTDTQYF.

The chain couples TRBV10-2 to TRBJ1-1; tentatively, D is TRBD1 (6 bases). From germline, CDR1 is WSHSY and CDR2 SAAADI. The V end lost 5 bases, the J end lost 4 bases, and 11 bases lay between the germline ends. The CDR3 extends over 13 amino acids. The CDR3 spells CASSRTVFTEAFF. The CDR3 DNA follows: TGCGCCAGCAGTCGGACAGTCTTCACTGAAGCTTTCTTT.

The chain recombines TRBV11-2 with TRBJ2-5, with 8 bases aligning to TRBD2. Germline V gene data show CDR1 as SGHAT and CDR2 as FQNNGV. V lost 2 bases and J lost 5; bases outside the gene matches: 10. This CDR3 comprises 16 residues. The CDR3, as DNA: TGTGCCAGCAGCTTAAGTGCTAGCGGGCGCTCGGAGACCCAGTACTTC. It yields the protein CASSLSASGRSETQYF.

The chain combines TRBV4-1 with TRBJ2-1; 7 nucleotides match TRBD2. Germline assignment: CDR1 MGHRA and CDR2 YSYEKL. The CDR3 consists of 15 residues. The J segment lost 0 bases and the V segment lost 4 bases, leaving 3 bases of the junction unmatched. The CDR3 DNA is TGCGCCAGCAGCCGTGAGCGGGACTCCTACAATGAGCAGTTCTTC. Translating gives CASSRERDSYNEQFF.

This chain links TRBV2 with TRBJ2-7; 10 bases line up with TRBD2. The junction had 6 bases not matched to a gene; V was cut back by 1 base and J by 9 bases. Germline loops: CDR1 SNHLY, CDR2 FYNNEI. The CDR3 loop spans 14 amino acids. The CDR3 nucleotides are TGTGCCAGCAGTGAAGGGACTAGCGGTCTCGGGCAGTACTTC. Amino acid sequence: CASSEGTSGLGQYF.

This clone was seen only a few times. The chain is built from TRBV6-5 and TRBJ1-3, with D tentatively TRBD1 (6 bases). The CDR3 runs to 15 residues. Deletions cut 4 bases from V and 4 bases from J, with 14 bases between. Germline CDR1 reads MNHEY; CDR2 reads SVGAGI. As DNA, the CDR3 is TGTGCCAGCAGTTTAGGACAGTCCGGAGGAAACACCATATATTTT. As protein: CASSLGQSGGNTIYF.

This clone was seen ten or more times. The V gene is TRBV7-8, the J gene TRBJ2-3; D may be TRBD2 (6 bases). V was shortened by 3 bases and J by 7 bases, with 14 bases between the two germline ends. This CDR3 comprises 14 residues. Per the germline V gene, CDR1 is SGHVS and CDR2 is FQNEAQ. CDR3 loop: CASSFLGGFNTQYF. The CDR3 DNA follows: TGTGCCAGCAGCTTTTTGGGGGGATTCAATACGCAGTATTTT.

The gene calls are TRBV19 and TRBJ2-6; D is undetermined. The CDR3 contains 15 residues. With 5 bases removed from V and 4 bases from J, the gap between germline ends came to 12 bases. Germline V gene sequence: CDR1 LNHDA, CDR2 SQIVND (reference sequence). The CDR3 spells CASSPILSGANVLTF. In DNA, the CDR3 is TGTGCCAGTAGTCCTATCCTGTCGGGGGCCAACGTCCTGACTTTC.

This sequence joins TRBV5-6 and TRBJ2-3, with TRBD2 as a possible D gene (5 bases). This CDR3 region has 12 residues. The germline V gene encodes CDR1 SGHDT and CDR2 YYEEEE. The V gene lost 7 bases and the J gene lost 2 bases, with 8 bases spanning the gap. CDR3 amino acids: CASLRDTDTQYF. The CDR3 region has the DNA TGTGCCAGCTTGAGGGACACAGATACGCAGTATTTT.

The chain uses TRBV6-1 and TRBJ1-2; D ambiguous. V lost 4 bases to trimming and J lost 0 bases, with 15 bases between them. The CDR3 is 16 residues long. Germline CDR1 is MNHNS and CDR2 is SASEGT. CDR3 in amino acids: CASSGAYTRPNYGYTF. Here the CDR3 DNA reads TGTGCCAGCAGTGGGGCCTACACAAGACCTAACTATGGCTACACCTTC.

This chain links TRBV28 with TRBJ1-2; D perhaps matches TRBD1 (6 bases). Germline V lookup: CDR1 MDHEN, CDR2 SYDVKM. The CDR3 runs to 15 residues. Trimming stripped 1 base from V and 2 bases from J, with 11 bases between. The CDR3: CASSLLGGGNYGYTF. In DNA form, the CDR3 reads TGTGCCAGCAGTTTATTAGGGGGTGGAAACTATGGCTACACCTTC.

The chain is built from TRBV7-9 and TRBJ1-6; D remains unclear. This CDR3 has 12 amino acids. Trimming shortened V by 2 bases and J by 10 bases, and 6 bases separated the two germline ends. CDR1 and CDR2 (germline): SEHNR, FQNEAQ (reference sequence). Here the CDR3 reads CASSLSGSPLHF. CDR3 in DNA: TGTGCCAGCAGCTTATCAGGCTCACCCCTCCACTTT.

This clone was seen once. The chain is built from TRBV21-1 and TRBJ2-7; whether TRBD1, the table's D call, matches the DNA was not checked. TRBV21-1 is flagged as a pseudogene. The CDR3 length is 14 residues. CDR3 sequence reads: CASSKDRDMAEQYF. CDR3 nucleotides: TGTGCCAGCTCGAAGGACAGGGATATGGCCGAGCAGTACTTC.

This chain uses TRBV6-5 with TRBJ1-2, with TRBD1 as a possible D gene (6 bases). This CDR3 is 14 amino acids long. The germline gives CDR1 MNHEY, CDR2 SVGAGI. Deletions cut 6 bases from V and 4 bases from J, with 15 bases between. Here the CDR3 reads CASSLQGTGYGYTF. Written as DNA, the CDR3 is TGTGCCAGCAGCCTACAGGGTACCGGCTATGGCTACACCTTC.

The rearrangement links TRBV11-2 to TRBJ2-1, with D maybe TRBD1 (5 bases). CDR1 is SGHAT and CDR2 is FQNNGV in the germline V gene. The CDR3 is 14 amino acids. The V end was cut by 1 base, the J end by 7 bases, with 11 bases between. In DNA form, the CDR3 reads TGTGCCAGCAGCTTAGGGGGCGCGAGGAATGAGCAGTTCTTC. This encodes CASSLGGARNEQFF.

The CDR3 loop is CASSSGGRGIYGYTF. The CDR3 nucleotides read TGTGCCAGCAGTTCAGGTGGAAGGGGGATTTATGGCTACACCTTC. This sequence joins TRBV6-5 and TRBJ1-2, with D possibly being TRBD1 (6 bases). CDR3 length: 15 residues. The germline V gene encodes CDR1 MNHEY and CDR2 SVGAGI. With 4 bases removed from V and 5 bases from J, the gap between germline ends came to 17 bases.

The chain carries TRBV13 and TRBJ2-1, with 7 bases lining up with TRBD2. In germline, CDR1 is PRHDT, CDR2 FYEKMQ (reference sequence). Unmatched junction bases numbered 8, after V lost 5 bases and J lost 10 bases. The CDR3 sequence is 13 residues long. The CDR3 protein is CASSVTERGEQFF. CDR3 DNA: TGTGCCAGCAGCGTGACGGAGCGGGGAGAGCAGTTCTTC.

The V call is TRBV28, the J call TRBJ2-7; 7 bases match TRBD1. The CDR3 consists of 12 residues. V gave up 6 bases and J gave up 3 bases; unmatched junction bases: 2. Germline CDR1 reads MDHEN; CDR2 reads SYDVKM. The CDR3 region is CASRRTGYEQYF. The CDR3 coding sequence is TGTGCCAGCAGGAGGACAGGCTACGAGCAGTACTTC.

The chain has TRBV27 and TRBJ2-1; 13 bases are a match to TRBD2. Unmatched junction bases numbered 4, after V lost 2 bases and J lost 9 bases. The CDR3 has 15 amino acids. From germline, CDR1 is MNHEY and CDR2 SMNVEV (reference sequence). CDR3 bases: TGTGCCAGCAGTTTACGACTAGCGGGAGGAGGTGAGCAGTTCTTC. As protein: CASSLRLAGGGEQFF.